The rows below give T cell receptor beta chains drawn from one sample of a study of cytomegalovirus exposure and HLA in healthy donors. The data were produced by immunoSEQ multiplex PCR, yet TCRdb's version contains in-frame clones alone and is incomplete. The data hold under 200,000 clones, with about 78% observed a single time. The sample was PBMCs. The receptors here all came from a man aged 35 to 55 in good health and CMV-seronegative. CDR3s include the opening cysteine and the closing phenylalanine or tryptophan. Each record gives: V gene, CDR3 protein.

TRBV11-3,CASSLEGGLSPDEQYF
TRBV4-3,CASSQDSVGYGYTF
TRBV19,CASSNQQGRGYNSPLHF
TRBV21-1,CASSKRTGSSSYNSPLHF
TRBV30,CAWSAQGAGGYTF
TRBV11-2,CASSGGANQPQHF
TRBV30,CAWRHGQGRAQYF
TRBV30,CAWSVGQGYNEQFF
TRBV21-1,CASSIGRVKEAFF
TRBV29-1,CSVGSGWTGGYTF
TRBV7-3,CASSPRLAGDSGELFF